These 8 T cell receptor beta chains were all obtained from the same sample, sequenced in a study of blood T cell repertoires in COVID-19. Only in-frame clones appear in the TCRdb table, and some are missing; sequencing was by immunoSEQ multiplex PCR. Here the sample spans about 250,000 clones, 70% to 90% being singletons. The specimen sequenced was PBMCs or T cells enriched from blood (not recorded which). These receptors were collected from a man between 35 and 55 years old who had recovered from COVID-19.

The chain has TRBV20-1 and TRBJ2-3; D gene uncertain. In germline, CDR1 is DFQATT, CDR2 SNEGSKA (reference sequence). V was trimmed by 3 bases and J by 0 bases, leaving 10 bases between them. The CDR3 sequence is 14 residues long. CDR3 residues: CSASFQASTDTQYF. The DNA of the CDR3 is TGCAGTGCTAGTTTTCAGGCTAGCACAGATACGCAGTATTTT.

This chain joins TRBV13 and TRBJ2-3, with TRBD2 matching over 8 bases. This CDR3 is 15 amino acids long. Germline CDR1 is PRHDT and CDR2 is FYEKMQ (reference sequence). V lost 0 bases and J lost 2; bases outside the gene matches: 1. CDR3 in amino acids: CASSLGLAATDTQYF. CDR3 in DNA: TGTGCCAGCAGCTTAGGACTAGCGGCCACAGATACGCAGTATTTT.

This clone was seen just once. The chain carries TRBV15 and TRBJ2-7, with 9 bases identical to TRBD2. The CDR3 loop spans 18 amino acids. Germline V lookup: CDR1 LNHNV, CDR2 YYDKDF (reference sequence). The ends lost 5 bases at V and 4 bases at J; junction bases unmatched: 18. The CDR3 protein is CATSRSLGLAGGVYEQYF. In DNA, the CDR3 is TGTGCCACCAGCCGGTCCCTGGGACTGGCGGGAGGGGTTTACGAGCAGTACTTC.

The gene calls are TRBV4-1 and TRBJ1-1, with a weak D call TRBD1 (6 bases). The CDR3 covers 15 residues. The germline V and J ends were trimmed by 1 base and 0 bases, with 9 bases remaining between them. Germline V gene sequence: CDR1 MGHRA, CDR2 YSYEKL. CDR3 in amino acids: CASSQAGQLNTEAFF. The CDR3 DNA reads TGCGCCAGCAGCCAAGCAGGACAGTTGAACACTGAAGCTTTCTTT.

On this clone itself: Other DNA sequences in the sample encode the same CDR3. The chain uses TRBV6-2 or TRBV6-3 and TRBJ2-7; D unclear. Germline V lookup: CDR1 MNHEY, CDR2 SVGEGT. The CDR3 is made up of 12 amino acids. V lost 6 bases and J 0 bases, leaving 6 bases between the germline ends. The CDR3 reads CASSPSSYEQYF. The CDR3 DNA follows: TGTGCCAGCAGCCCGAGCTCCTACGAGCAGTACTTC.

This rearrangement joins TRBV2 to TRBJ1-5; D possibly corresponds to TRBD1 (5 bases). The CDR3 runs to 14 residues. CDR1 and CDR2 (germline): SNHLY, FYNNEI. Trimming removed 1 base from V and 6 bases from J, with 10 bases in between. The CDR3 bases are TGTGCCAGCAGTGAAGGGCAGGGAAGTCAGCCCCAGCATTTT. Protein: CASSEGQGSQPQHF.

CDR3 in amino acids: CASSGTGRGQPQHF. In DNA, the CDR3 is TGCGCCAGCAGCGGAACAGGGAGAGGTCAGCCCCAGCATTTT. The chain is built from TRBV5-1 and TRBJ1-5; D is possibly TRBD1 (6 bases). CDR1 SGHRS and CDR2 YFSETQ come from the germline V gene. The V and J ends lost 4 bases and 6 bases respectively, with 14 bases between them. This CDR3 is built from 14 residues.

The chain has TRBV7-2 and TRBJ1-1; 8 positions match TRBD1. Germline V gives CDR1 SGHTA, CDR2 FQGNSA. The V and J ends lost 3 bases and 1 base, in that order; junction bases with no gene match: 4. This CDR3 comprises 15 residues. Here the CDR3 DNA reads TGTGCCAGCAGCTTCGACAGGGGATCGAACACTGAAGCTTTCTTT. It translates to CASSFDRGSNTEAFF.